A single sample is the source of the 4 T cell receptor beta chains below, sequenced in a study of graft-versus-host responses after intestinal transplantation. Assay: immunoSEQ multiplex PCR; the TCRdb copy retains only in-frame clones and omits some. The sample yields some 100,000 clones, 80% to 95% seen once. No cognate antigen is known for these TCRs. Sequenced material: unstimulated CD8+ T cells sorted from spleen or lymph node cells, taken before transplant. The source is a human donor who was the organ donor for an intestinal transplant.

The chain couples TRBV27 to TRBJ2-7; D not certain. The germline V gene encodes CDR1 MNHEY and CDR2 SMNVEV (reference sequence). The ends were cut back, 8 bases at V and 1 base at J, with 18 bases in the middle. CDR3 length: 15 amino acids. CDR3 coding DNA: TGTGCCAGCGGGTACGTCGACTCAAGGTCCTACGAGCAGTACTTC. Translating gives CASGYVDSRSYEQYF.

This chain uses TRBV6-5 with TRBJ2-1; TRBD2 matches 9 bases. The CDR3 has 16 residues. Trimming cost V 1 base and J 7 bases; bases outside gene matches: 8. From germline, CDR1 is MNHEY and CDR2 SVGAGI. In DNA, the CDR3 is TGTGCCAGCAGTTACTTGGGCGGGAGGGCGGATAATGAGCAGTTCTTC. Its translation is CASSYLGGRADNEQFF.

As for this clone: The identical CDR3 is also encoded by other nucleotide sequences in the sample. The CDR3 DNA is TGTGCCAGCAGCTCCTCCCGGGACACTGAAGCTTTCTTT. Its translation: CASSSSRDTEAFF. The chain couples TRBV11-2 to TRBJ1-1, with D hard to call. The germline V and J ends were trimmed by 4 bases and 3 bases, with 9 bases remaining between them. CDR1 is SGHAT, CDR2 FQNNGV, per germline. The CDR3 length is 13 residues.

The chain is built from TRBV7-9 and TRBJ2-7, with a tentative D call TRBD2 (5 bases). Germline V lookup: CDR1 SEHNR, CDR2 FQNEAQ (reference sequence). Trimming removed 5 bases at V and 3 bases at J, with 20 bases between. The CDR3 covers 16 residues. DNA of the CDR3: TGTGCCAGCAGCCGCCATGGAGAATTCGGGATCTACGAGCAGTACTTC. Translating it yields CASSRHGEFGIYEQYF.